The next 26 T cell receptor beta chains were all read from a single sample in a study of T cell repertoires in aging, cancer and after chemotherapy. The template was genomic DNA from peripheral blood, not RNA. TRB rearrangements spanning V, D and J were amplified using mixed TRB-A/B primers. MiXCR was run by TCRdb on the multiplex PCR reads, yielding one entry per CDR3 protein. The sample contains under 4,000 distinct CDR3 sequences, 25% to 30% of which appear only once. Input material: blood. The receptors were gathered from a human donor with a solid tumor.

This clonotype was counted a few times. V and J are TRBV12-3 or TRBV12-4 and TRBJ2-7; 8 bases align to TRBD1. V shed 5 bases, J shed 5 bases, and the junction held 11 bases outside the gene matches. The CDR3 loop spans 15 amino acids. CDR3 bases: TGTGCCAGCAGTGGGCAGGGGGCGCTTACTAACGAGCAGTACTTC. Its protein is CASSGQGALTNEQYF.

V and J are TRBV6-6 and TRBJ1-4; a weak D match, TRBD1 (5 bases). The V end was cut by 7 bases, the J end by 6 bases, with 9 bases between. The CDR3 totals 12 residues. CDR1 is MNHNY, CDR2 SVGAGI, per germline (reference sequence). The CDR3 nucleotides read TGTGCCAGCACCCAGGGTTATGAAAAACTGTTTTTT. Its protein is CASTQGYEKLFF.

The genes are TRBV24-1 and TRBJ2-1; no clear D. This CDR3 is 16 amino acids long. Germline values: CDR1 KGHDR, CDR2 SFDVKD. Trimming shortened V by 6 bases and J by 1 base, and 15 bases separated the two germline ends. The CDR3 DNA reads as TGTGCCACCAGTAATGGACGACCAGATTCCTACAATGAGCAGTTCTTC. Protein: CATSNGRPDSYNEQFF.

The genes are TRBV6-1 and TRBJ2-2; 13 bases align to TRBD2. Germline lookup yields CDR1 MNHNS and CDR2 SASEGT. The CDR3 contains 18 residues. Trimming cost V 8 bases and J 3 bases; bases outside gene matches: 12. The CDR3: CASRVRTSGSRDTGELFF. As DNA, the CDR3 is TGTGCCAGCCGGGTGCGGACTAGCGGGAGTAGGGACACCGGGGAGCTGTTTTTT.

Only a few counts were recorded for this clonotype. The gene calls are TRBV10-2 and TRBJ2-5; D perhaps matches TRBD1 (5 bases). The CDR3 is 13 amino acids. V lost 4 bases, J lost 1 base, and 7 bases lay in between. Per the germline V gene, CDR1 is WSHSY and CDR2 is SAAADI. The CDR3 DNA reads as TGCGCCAGCAGTGGACAGTTCCAAGAGACCCAGTACTTC. Amino acids: CASSGQFQETQYF.

The V and J genes are TRBV7-3 and TRBJ1-2, with 9 bases lining up with TRBD1. V shed 5 bases and J 6 bases; nucleotides not matched to a gene: 4. This CDR3 has 13 amino acids. CDR1 is SGHTA and CDR2 is FQGTGA in the germline V gene. CDR3 nucleotides: TGTGCCAGCAGCCCGGGACAGGGTCATGGCTACACCTTC. Its protein product is CASSPGQGHGYTF.

In its sample, this clonotype was seen a few times. It may be a read error: a sequence one base away is much more abundant. The chain's CDR3 is CSVGTGDRNTIYF. The CDR3 nucleotides read TGCAGCGTCGGGACAGGGGATAGAAACACCATATATTTT. This chain links TRBV29-1 with TRBJ1-3, with 10 bases lining up with TRBD1. CDR1 and CDR2 from the germline V gene are SQVTM and ANQGSEA. The J segment lost 5 bases and the V segment lost 6 bases, leaving 4 bases of the junction unmatched. The CDR3 is made up of 13 amino acids.

This clonotype is categorized as medium-sized. The V call is TRBV15, the J call TRBJ1-2; D not resolved. CDR3 size: 15 residues. The germline CDR1 and CDR2 sequences are LNHNV and YYDKDF (reference sequence). Deletions cut 3 bases from V and 4 bases from J, with 15 bases between. The CDR3 region has the DNA TGTGCCACCAGCAGTGGGCACTCGGTGGGCTATGGCTACACCTTC. This codes for CATSSGHSVGYGYTF.

A few counts support this clonotype. The rearrangement joins TRBV29-1 to TRBJ2-7; TRBD2 matches at 10 bases. The V segment lost 3 bases and the J segment 5 bases; nucleotides outside the gene matches: 10. Germline lookup yields CDR1 SQVTM and CDR2 ANQGSEA. The length of the CDR3 is 15 residues. For the CDR3, the DNA is TGCAGCGTTGAGGGGGCTAGCGGGAGAAACAACGAGCAGTACTTC. Encoded protein: CSVEGASGRNNEQYF.

This clonotype has just a few counts. V usage is TRBV6-5 and J usage is TRBJ2-4, with unresolved D. The length of the CDR3 is 14 residues. Germline assignment: CDR1 MNHEY and CDR2 SVGAGI. Trimming shortened V by 2 bases and J by 8 bases, and 13 bases separated the two germline ends. The CDR3 DNA sequence: TGTGCCAGCAGTTACACGTGGGATGTCGACATTCAGTACTTC. Amino acids: CASSYTWDVDIQYF.

This clonotype was found a few times. The genes are TRBV27 and TRBJ1-5; unclear D gene. Germline V gives CDR1 MNHEY, CDR2 SMNVEV (reference sequence). The CDR3 sequence is 14 residues long. Trimming stripped 6 bases from V and 4 bases from J, with 13 bases between. In DNA form, the CDR3 reads TGTGCCAGCAGAGGCACAGTCATTAATCAGCCCCAGCATTTT. Translating gives CASRGTVINQPQHF.

The rearrangement joins TRBV24-1 to TRBJ1-2, with D possibly matching TRBD1 (6 bases). The CDR3 totals 14 residues. In germline, CDR1 is KGHDR, CDR2 SFDVKD. Trimming stripped 1 base from V and 2 bases from J, with 7 bases between. DNA for the CDR3: TGTGCCACCAGTGATTTTGGACAGAACTATGGCTACACCTTC. Amino acids: CATSDFGQNYGYTF.

The V and J genes are TRBV5-4 and TRBJ1-1; D is uncertain. The germline V and J ends were trimmed by 4 bases and 4 bases, with 17 bases remaining between them. From germline, CDR1 is SGHNT and CDR2 YYREEE (reference sequence). The CDR3 covers 15 residues. Here the CDR3 DNA reads TGTGCCAGCAGCCTCGGACCCATGGGCTCCACTGAAGCTTTCTTT. It codes for CASSLGPMGSTEAFF.

This chain joins TRBV5-1 and TRBJ1-4; D is possibly TRBD1 (5 bases). The germline CDR1 and CDR2 sequences are SGHRS and YFSETQ. The germline V and J ends were trimmed by 4 bases and 0 bases, with 13 bases remaining between them. This CDR3 region has 16 residues. CDR3 amino acids: CASSASGLPTNEKLFF. Here the CDR3 DNA reads TGCGCCAGCAGCGCATCAGGGTTACCAACTAATGAAAAACTGTTTTTT.

This clonotype was found a few times. The chain has TRBV20-1 and TRBJ2-3, with TRBD2 matching over 12 bases. The germline CDR1 and CDR2 sequences are DFQATT and SNEGSKA (reference sequence). The CDR3 consists of 19 residues. V lost 6 bases, J lost 6 bases, and 22 bases stayed unmatched. The CDR3 spells CSAFGAGALAGGPWDTQYF. CDR3 nucleotides: TGCAGTGCCTTCGGGGCCGGGGCCCTAGCGGGAGGGCCATGGGATACGCAGTATTTT.

The rearrangement links TRBV5-5 to TRBJ2-3, with D maybe TRBD1 (5 bases). CDR1 is SGHKS and CDR2 is YYEKEE in the germline V gene (reference sequence). The V end was cut by 7 bases, the J end by 3 bases, with 9 bases between. The length of the CDR3 is 12 residues. The CDR3 region has the DNA TGTGCCAGCTCACAGGAAACAGATACGCAGTATTTT. This gives the protein CASSQETDTQYF.

V gene TRBV12-3 or TRBV12-4 combines with J gene TRBJ1-5, with D possibly being TRBD1 (5 bases). The CDR3 has 13 residues. V lost 6 bases and J lost 5, with 11 bases in between. CDR3 amino acids: CASSLGGDQPQHF. The CDR3 nucleotides are TGTGCCAGCAGCCTCGGAGGGGATCAGCCCCAGCATTTT.

This rearrangement joins TRBV11-1 to TRBJ2-2; 14 bases fit TRBD2. Germline V gives CDR1 SGHAT, CDR2 FQDESV (reference sequence). With V trimmed by 4 bases and J by 2 bases, 6 bases remained unmatched. The CDR3 is 18 residues long. The CDR3 bases are TGTGCCAGCAGCTCCGGGACTAGCGGGAGCCGTAACACCGGGGAGCTGTTTTTT. It yields the protein CASSSGTSGSRNTGELFF.

V usage is TRBV20-1 and J usage is TRBJ2-5; TRBD2 matches at 7 bases. Trimming took 3 bases from V and 4 from J; bases not matched to a gene: 17. Germline CDR1 DFQATT, CDR2 SNEGSKA (reference sequence). This CDR3 spans 17 amino acids. The CDR3 DNA reads as TGCAGTGCTAGGAGGGCTAGCGGAGTTGGGATTGGAGAGACCCAGTACTTC. Translating it yields CSARRASGVGIGETQYF.

This clonotype appeared a few times. V is TRBV28 and J is TRBJ2-5, with D possibly matching TRBD2 (5 bases). The CDR3 is 13 amino acids. CDR1 is MDHEN and CDR2 is SYDVKM in the germline V gene. With 8 bases removed from V and 1 base from J, the gap between germline ends came to 11 bases. The CDR3 loop reads CASCESGQETQYF. The DNA for the CDR3 is TGTGCCAGCTGTGAAAGCGGCCAAGAGACCCAGTACTTC. Full variable domain (rest looked up from reference TRBV28 and TRBJ2-5): DVKVTQSSRYLVKRTGEKVFLECVQDMDHENMFWYRQDPGLGLRLIYFSYDVKMKEKGDIPEGYSVSREKKERFSLILESASTNQTSMYLCASCESGQETQYFGPGTRLLVL.

J is TRBJ1-1 and V is TRBV20-1; D ambiguous. The germline V gene encodes CDR1 DFQATT and CDR2 SNEGSKA (reference sequence). CDR3 length: 17 residues. The germline V and J ends were trimmed by 0 bases and 0 bases, with 17 bases remaining between them. CDR3 sequence reads: CSAREGHGGQMNTEAFF. CDR3 nucleotides: TGCAGTGCTAGAGAGGGTCATGGAGGCCAAATGAACACTGAAGCTTTCTTT.

This clonotype is a singleton in its sample. The chain couples TRBV19 to TRBJ2-7, with TRBD1 matching 7 bases. With V trimmed by 5 bases and J by 3 bases, 7 bases remained unmatched. This CDR3 has 14 residues. Germline CDR1 and CDR2: LNHDA and SQIVND (reference sequence). The CDR3 protein is CASSLRTGIYEQYF. The CDR3 bases are TGTGCCAGTAGTCTCCGGACAGGTATCTACGAGCAGTACTTC.

This clonotype is labeled medium-sized. The chain has TRBV29-1 and TRBJ1-2; D is uncertain. This CDR3 contains 12 residues. V was pared by 8 bases and J by 2 bases, with 12 bases between. Germline loops: CDR1 SQVTM, CDR2 ANQGSEA. The CDR3 bases are TGCAGCTTTTTGTCCTCAAACTATGGCTACACCTTC. It specifies CSFLSSNYGYTF.

This clonotype has just one count. The chain employs TRBV10-3 and TRBJ1-2; 9 nucleotides agree with TRBD1. This CDR3 has 13 amino acids. Trimming took 6 bases from V and 7 from J; bases not matched to a gene: 6. CDR1 is ENHRY, CDR2 SYGVKD, per germline. Here the CDR3 DNA reads TGTGCCATCAGCCTGGACAGGGGAAGTGGCTACACCTTC. Translated, it gives CAISLDRGSGYTF.

This clonotype was picked up a small number of times. CDR3 sequence reads: CASSPPGYGTIESPLHF. DNA of the CDR3: TGTGCCAGCTCACCACCAGGGTACGGGACAATTGAATCACCCCTCCACTTT. The rearrangement joins TRBV18 to TRBJ1-6; possible D gene TRBD1, 6 bases. V lost 0 bases, J lost 10 bases, and 19 bases lay in between. The CDR3 extends over 17 amino acids. Germline values: CDR1 KGHSH, CDR2 LQKENI.

V gene TRBV14 combines with J gene TRBJ2-2; 8 bases map to TRBD1. The CDR3 loop spans 14 amino acids. Germline lookup yields CDR1 SGHDN and CDR2 FVKESK. J lost 6 bases, V lost 2 bases, and 2 bases had no gene match. CDR3 sequence reads: CASSQRQGPGELFF. CDR3 coding DNA: TGTGCCAGCAGCCAAAGACAGGGGCCCGGGGAGCTGTTTTTT.